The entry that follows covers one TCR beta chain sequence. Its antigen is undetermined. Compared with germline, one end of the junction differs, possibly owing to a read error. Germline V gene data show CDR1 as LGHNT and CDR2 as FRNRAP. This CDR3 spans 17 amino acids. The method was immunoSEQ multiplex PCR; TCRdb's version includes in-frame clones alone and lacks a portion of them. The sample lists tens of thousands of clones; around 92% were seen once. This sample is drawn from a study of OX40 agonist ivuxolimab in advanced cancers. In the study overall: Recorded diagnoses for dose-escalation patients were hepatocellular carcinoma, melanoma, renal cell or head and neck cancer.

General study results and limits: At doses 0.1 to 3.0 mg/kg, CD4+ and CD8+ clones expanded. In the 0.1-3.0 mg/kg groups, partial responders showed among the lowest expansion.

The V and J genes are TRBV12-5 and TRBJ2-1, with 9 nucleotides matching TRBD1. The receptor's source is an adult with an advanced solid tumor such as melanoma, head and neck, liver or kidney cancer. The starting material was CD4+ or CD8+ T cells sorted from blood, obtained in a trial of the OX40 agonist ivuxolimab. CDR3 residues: CARGLGGTTGTGHGQFF. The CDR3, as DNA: TGTGCTAGGGGTTTGGGGGGTACAACAGGGACAGGGCATGGGCAGTTCTTC.